The 4 T cell receptor beta chains reported below all come from one sample, sequenced in a study of cytomegalovirus exposure and HLA in healthy donors. The table came from immunoSEQ multiplex PCR; TCRdb's copy has only in-frame clones and leaves some out. The data hold hundreds of thousands of clones, with approximately 90% observed a single time. The sample comprised PBMCs. The source of these receptors is a woman aged 18-29 years in good health and CMV-seronegative.

This chain joins TRBV5-1 and TRBJ1-5; D might be TRBD1 (6 bases). The CDR3 totals 16 residues. V dropped 4 bases and J dropped 0 bases, with 14 bases sitting between them. The germline gives CDR1 SGHRS, CDR2 YFSETQ. DNA of the CDR3: TGCGCCAGCAGCAAGGGGGATCCAAATAGCAATCAGCCCCAGCATTTT. This codes for CASSKGDPNSNQPQHF.

The chain recombines TRBV7-2 with TRBJ2-1, with D perhaps matching TRBD2 (5 bases). Per germline, CDR1 SGHTA and CDR2 FQGNSA. The CDR3 length is 15 residues. The V end was cut by 4 bases, the J end by 5 bases, with 15 bases between. The DNA for the CDR3 is TGTGCCAGCAGCTCCTCGCGGGTGTTGAACAATGAGCAGTTCTTC. This translates into CASSSSRVLNNEQFF.

This clone showed up just a few times. The chain links TRBV29-1 to TRBJ2-7; the D gene is possibly TRBD2 (6 bases). Per germline, CDR1 SQVTM and CDR2 ANQGSEA. The CDR3 length is 15 residues. V was trimmed by 4 bases and J by 2 bases, leaving 18 bases between them. CDR3 DNA: TGCAGCGTTGCCGATGGAGTGGAGGGCCCCTACGAGCAGTACTTC. Amino acids: CSVADGVEGPYEQYF.

The genes are TRBV5-8 and TRBJ2-1; 7 nucleotides match TRBD2. CDR1 is SGHTS and CDR2 is YDEGEE in the germline V gene. The V segment lost 0 bases and the J segment 4 bases; nucleotides outside the gene matches: 4. The CDR3 extends over 15 amino acids. The CDR3 sequence: CASSLESGVYNEQFF. The CDR3, as DNA: TGTGCCAGCAGCTTGGAGAGCGGGGTTTACAATGAGCAGTTCTTC.